The subject of this entry is one TCR beta chain. TRB cDNA was prepared as libraries by UMI-labeled 5' RACE. Following a re-call of the 5' RACE reads, TCRdb has one entry per CDR3 protein and lacks DNA. Recorded for this sample: about 90,000 distinct CDR3 sequences. CDR3 length: 14 amino acids. Germline values: CDR1 SNHLY, CDR2 FYNNEI. Naivety in CD8+ T cells corresponded to a CD45RO-CCR7+CD27+CD95- phenotype. This sample stems from a study of CXCR3-negative and CXCR3-positive naive CD8 T cells. The chain is built from TRBV2 and TRBJ1-1. The sequence came from a human donor in good health. Some clones in this sample may be carry-over from other donors' samples. The sequenced material came from naive CXCR3- CD8+ T cells from blood. Subset: CD45RO-CCR7+CD27+CD95- naive CD8+ T cells lacking CXCR3 (TNR3-). The CDR3: CASSGWDTTTEAFF.